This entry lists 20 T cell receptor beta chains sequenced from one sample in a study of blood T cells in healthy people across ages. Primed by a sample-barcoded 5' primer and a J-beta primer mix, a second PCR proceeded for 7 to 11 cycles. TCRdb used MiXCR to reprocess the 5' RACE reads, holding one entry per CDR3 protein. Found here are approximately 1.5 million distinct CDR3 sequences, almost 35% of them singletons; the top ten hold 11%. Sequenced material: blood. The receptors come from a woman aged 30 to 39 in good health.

The CDR3 region has the DNA TGTGCCAGCAGCAAGGAAAGGGGGCCTTCCTACGAGCAGTACTTC. This sequence encodes CASSKERGPSYEQYF. The V gene is TRBV21-1, the J gene TRBJ2-7; TRBD1, as called in the table, went unchecked against the DNA. TRBV21-1 constitutes a pseudogene. The CDR3 length is 15 residues.

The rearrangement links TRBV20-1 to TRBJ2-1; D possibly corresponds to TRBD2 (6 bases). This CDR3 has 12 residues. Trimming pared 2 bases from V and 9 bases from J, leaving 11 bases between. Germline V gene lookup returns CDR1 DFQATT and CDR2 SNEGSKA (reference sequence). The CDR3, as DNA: TGCAGTGCTAGATCAACGGAGGGTGAGCAGTTCTTC. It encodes CSARSTEGEQFF.

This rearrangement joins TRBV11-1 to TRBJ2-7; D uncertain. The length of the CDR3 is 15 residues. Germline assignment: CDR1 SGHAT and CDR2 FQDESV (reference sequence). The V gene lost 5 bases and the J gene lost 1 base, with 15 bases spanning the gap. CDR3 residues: CASSHRLDSSYEQYF. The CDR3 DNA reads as TGTGCCAGCAGCCACCGGCTAGATTCTTCCTACGAGCAGTACTTC. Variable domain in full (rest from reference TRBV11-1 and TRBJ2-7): EAEVAQSPRYKITEKSQAVAFWCDPISGHATLYWYRQILGQGPELLVQFQDESVVDDSQLPKDRFSAERLKGVDSTLKIQPAELGDSAMYLCASSHRLDSSYEQYFGPGTRLTVT.

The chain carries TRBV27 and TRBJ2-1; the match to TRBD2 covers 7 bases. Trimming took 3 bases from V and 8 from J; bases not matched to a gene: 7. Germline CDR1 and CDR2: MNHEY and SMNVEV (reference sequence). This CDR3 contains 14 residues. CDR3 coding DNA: TGTGCCAGCAGTTTTAGGGGAGGGCAAGATGAGCAGTTCTTC. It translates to CASSFRGGQDEQFF.

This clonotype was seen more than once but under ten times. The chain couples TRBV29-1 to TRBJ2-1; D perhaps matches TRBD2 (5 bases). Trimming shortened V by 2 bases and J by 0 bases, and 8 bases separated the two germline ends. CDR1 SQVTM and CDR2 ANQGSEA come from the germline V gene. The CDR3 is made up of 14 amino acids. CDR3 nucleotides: TGCAGCGTTGAAAAAGGGAGCTCCTACAATGAGCAGTTCTTC. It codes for CSVEKGSSYNEQFF.

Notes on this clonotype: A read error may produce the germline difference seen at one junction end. The DNA for the CDR3 is TGTGCCAACAGTTACTCGCCCACCCATCCCGGCACAGATACGCAGTATTTT. Translating it yields CANSYSPTHPGTDTQYF. This rearrangement joins TRBV6-2 or TRBV6-3 to TRBJ2-3; D is unclear. Germline V CDR1 and CDR2: MNHEY, SVGEGT. The CDR3 consists of 17 residues.

CDR3 in amino acids: CSARDQAASGTSSYEQYF. The CDR3 coding sequence is TGCAGTGCTAGAGATCAGGCGGCTAGCGGAACCAGCTCCTACGAGCAGTACTTC. The rearrangement links TRBV20-1 to TRBJ2-7; 7 positions match TRBD2. The CDR3 runs 18 residues. J was trimmed by 0 bases and V by 0 bases; bases with no gene match: 14. Germline values: CDR1 DFQATT, CDR2 SNEGSKA (reference sequence).

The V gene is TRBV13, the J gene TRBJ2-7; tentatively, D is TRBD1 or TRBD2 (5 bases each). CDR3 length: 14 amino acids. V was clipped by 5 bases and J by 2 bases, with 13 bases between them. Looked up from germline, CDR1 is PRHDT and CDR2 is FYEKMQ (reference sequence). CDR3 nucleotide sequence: TGTGCCAGCAGCAACCGGGACCGAGCCTACGAGCAGTACTTC. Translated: CASSNRDRAYEQYF. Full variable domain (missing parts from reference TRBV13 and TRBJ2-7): AAGVIQSPRHLIKEKRETATLKCYPIPRHDTVYWYQQGPGQDPQFLISFYEKMQSDKGSIPDRFSAQQFSDYHSELNMSSLELGDSALYFCASSNRDRAYEQYFGPGTRLTVT.

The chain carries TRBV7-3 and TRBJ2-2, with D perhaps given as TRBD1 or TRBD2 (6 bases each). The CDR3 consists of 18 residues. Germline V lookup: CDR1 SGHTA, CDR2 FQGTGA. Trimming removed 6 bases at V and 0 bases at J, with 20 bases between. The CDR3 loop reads CASRSFGGRASNTGELFF. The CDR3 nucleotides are TGTGCCAGCAGGTCCTTCGGGGGCAGGGCCTCGAACACCGGGGAGCTGTTTTTT.

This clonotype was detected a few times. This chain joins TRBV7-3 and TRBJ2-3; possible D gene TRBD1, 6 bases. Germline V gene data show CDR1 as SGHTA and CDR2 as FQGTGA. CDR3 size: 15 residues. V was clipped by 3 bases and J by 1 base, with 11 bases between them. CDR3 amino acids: CASSLKGVGTDTQYF. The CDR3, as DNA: TGTGCCAGCAGCTTGAAGGGGGTAGGCACAGATACGCAGTATTTT.

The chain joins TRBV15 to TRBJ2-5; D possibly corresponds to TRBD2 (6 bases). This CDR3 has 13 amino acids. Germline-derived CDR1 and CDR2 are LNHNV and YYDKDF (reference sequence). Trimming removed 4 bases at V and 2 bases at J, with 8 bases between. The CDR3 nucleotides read TGTGCCACCAGCATGGGGGGTCAAGAGACCCAGTACTTC. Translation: CATSMGGQETQYF.

CDR3 in amino acids: CAWSPTEETQYF. Here the CDR3 DNA reads TGTGCCTGGAGTCCAACCGAAGAGACCCAGTACTTC. The rearrangement uses TRBV30 and TRBJ2-5, with D hard to call. V lost 2 bases, J lost 3 bases, and 7 bases lay in between. Germline-derived CDR1 and CDR2 are GTSNPN and SVGIG (reference sequence). The CDR3 spans 12 residues.

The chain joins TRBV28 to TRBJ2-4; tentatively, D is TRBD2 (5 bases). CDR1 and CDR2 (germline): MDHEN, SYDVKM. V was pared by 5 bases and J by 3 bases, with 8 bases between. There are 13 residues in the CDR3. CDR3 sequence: CASSMGVKNIQYF. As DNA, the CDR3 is TGTGCCAGCAGTATGGGAGTCAAAAACATTCAGTACTTC.

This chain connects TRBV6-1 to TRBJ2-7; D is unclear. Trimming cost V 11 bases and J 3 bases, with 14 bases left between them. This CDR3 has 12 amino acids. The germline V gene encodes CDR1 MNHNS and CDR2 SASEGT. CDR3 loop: CAGRRDFYEQYF. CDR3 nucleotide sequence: TGTGCCGGTAGAAGGGATTTCTACGAGCAGTACTTC.

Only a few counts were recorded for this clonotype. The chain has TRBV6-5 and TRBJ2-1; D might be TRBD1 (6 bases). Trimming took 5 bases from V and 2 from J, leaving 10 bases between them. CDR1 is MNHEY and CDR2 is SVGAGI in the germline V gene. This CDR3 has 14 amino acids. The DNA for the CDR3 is TGTGCCAGCAGTATCAAGGGGGCCTACAATGAGCAGTTCTTC. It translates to CASSIKGAYNEQFF.

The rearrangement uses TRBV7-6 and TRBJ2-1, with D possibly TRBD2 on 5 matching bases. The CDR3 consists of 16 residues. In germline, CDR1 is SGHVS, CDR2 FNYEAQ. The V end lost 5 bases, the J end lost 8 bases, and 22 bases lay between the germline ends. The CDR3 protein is CASSPRGRGYSDEQFF. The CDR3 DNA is TGTGCCAGCAGCCCCAGAGGACGGGGTTACAGTGATGAGCAGTTCTTC.

CDR3 amino acids: CASSLWDGFNQPQHF. For the CDR3, the DNA is TGTGCCAGCAGTTTGTGGGACGGCTTCAATCAGCCCCAGCATTTT. The chain links TRBV12-3 or TRBV12-4 to TRBJ1-5; possibly TRBD1 for D (5 bases). This CDR3 is built from 15 residues. Trimming removed 3 bases from V and 3 bases from J, with 12 bases in between.

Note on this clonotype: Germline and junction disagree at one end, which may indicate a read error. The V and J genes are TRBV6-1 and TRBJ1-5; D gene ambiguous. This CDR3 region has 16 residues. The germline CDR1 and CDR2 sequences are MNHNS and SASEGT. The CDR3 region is CVSSGSSLGGNQPQHF. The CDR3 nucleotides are TGTGTCAGCAGCGGAAGCTCTCTTGGTGGCAATCAGCCCCAGCATTTT.

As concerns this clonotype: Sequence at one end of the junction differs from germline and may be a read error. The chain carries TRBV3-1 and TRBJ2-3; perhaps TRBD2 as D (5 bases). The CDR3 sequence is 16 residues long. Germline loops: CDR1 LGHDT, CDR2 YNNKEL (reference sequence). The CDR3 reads CASSQMRASREDTQYF. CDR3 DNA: TGTGCCAGCAGCCAAATGAGGGCTAGCCGAGAAGATACACAGTATTTT.

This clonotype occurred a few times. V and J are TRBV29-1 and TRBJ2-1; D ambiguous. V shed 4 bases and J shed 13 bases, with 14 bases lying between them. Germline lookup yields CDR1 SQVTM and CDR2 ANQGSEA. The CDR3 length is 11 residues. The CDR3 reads CSVGENSVQFF. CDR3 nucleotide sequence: TGCAGCGTTGGAGAGAACTCGGTACAGTTCTTC.